This TCR beta chain was recovered during a study of cytomegalovirus exposure and HLA in healthy donors. Findings and limits, study-wide: One cluster of highly shared sequence variants probably arose as a sequencing artifact. For most subjects, TCR beta sequences were reported to predict HLA-A and HLA-B alleles with accuracy. Common viral pathogens seemed, in a later analysis, to connect with several of the most significant clusters. An analysis that came later showed most CMV-associated TCR beta chains appearing HLA-restricted.

It was with 60 Vbeta and 13 Jbeta primers that the PCR ran. Profiled with immunoSEQ multiplex PCR; TCRdb holds only in-frame clones, not every one. Among approximately 170,000 clones, about four fifths were seen once, and the ten largest hold less than 2.5%. In the case of this clone: As yet, its antigen is unknown.

This CDR3 region has 17 residues. The trim removed 1 base at V and 4 bases at J, leaving 10 bases unmatched. Germline-derived CDR1 and CDR2 are GTSNPN and SVGIG (reference sequence). This TCR was recovered from a male donor in good health and CMV-seronegative. The sample comprised PBMCs. The chain carries TRBV30 and TRBJ1-1, with 12 nucleotides matching TRBD1. CDR3 in amino acids: CAWSATGTGGFSTEAFF. The CDR3 coding sequence is TGTGCCTGGAGTGCAACAGGGACAGGGGGCTTTAGCACTGAAGCTTTCTTT.